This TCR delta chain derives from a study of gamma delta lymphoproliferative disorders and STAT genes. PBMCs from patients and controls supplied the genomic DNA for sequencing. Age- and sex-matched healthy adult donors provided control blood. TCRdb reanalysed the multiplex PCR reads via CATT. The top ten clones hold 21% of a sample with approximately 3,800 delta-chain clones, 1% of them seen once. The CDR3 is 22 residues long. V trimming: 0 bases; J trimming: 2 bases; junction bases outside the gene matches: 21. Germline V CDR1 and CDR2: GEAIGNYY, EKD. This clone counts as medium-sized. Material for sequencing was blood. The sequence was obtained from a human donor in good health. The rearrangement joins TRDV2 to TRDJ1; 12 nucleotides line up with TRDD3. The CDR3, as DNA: TGTGCCTGTGACACCGTTGCGAACGTACTGGGGGATACCCCCTCAAGAACCGATAAACTCATCTTT. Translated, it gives CACDTVANVLGDTPSRTDKLIF.